One and the same sample provided the 9 T cell receptor beta chains below, sequenced in a study of glioma-infiltrating T cells. The iRepertoire nested amplicon-rescue multiplex PCR amplified TCR alpha and beta CDR3s from RNA. TCRdb analysed the multiplex PCR reads with MiXCR anew, one entry per CDR3 protein. The sample contains fewer than 500,000 distinct CDR3 sequences, about two fifths of which appear only once. Source material: glioma tissue, nonneoplastic brain tissue, or PBMCs (not recorded which). These receptors all come from a human donor with low-grade glioma or glioblastoma, undergoing nonglioma brain surgery, or in good health (not recorded which).

CDR3: CASSLAGVATEAFF. The CDR3 nucleotides read TGCGCCAGCAGCTTGGCCGGAGTAGCCACTGAAGCTTTCTTT. This sequence joins TRBV5-1 and TRBJ1-1; D ambiguous. CDR3 length: 14 amino acids. Trimming shortened V by 0 bases and J by 4 bases, and 10 bases separated the two germline ends. In germline, CDR1 is SGHRS, CDR2 YFSETQ.

On this clonotype: The junction does not match germline at one end; this may be a read error. The CDR3 sequence: CSARSPPGGRSSEQYF. The DNA of the CDR3 is TGCAGTGCTAGAAGCCCGCCGGGCGGGAGGTCCTCCGAGCAGTACTTC. This chain connects TRBV20-1 to TRBJ2-7; 8 nucleotides agree with TRBD2. Per the germline V gene, CDR1 is DFQATT and CDR2 is SNEGSKA (reference sequence). The CDR3 length is 16 residues.

This chain joins TRBV7-2 and TRBJ2-1; 8 positions match TRBD2. The CDR3 spans 16 residues. Germline V gene data show CDR1 as SGHTA and CDR2 as FQGNSA. With V trimmed by 1 base and J by 3 bases, 5 bases remained unmatched. The CDR3 region is CASSLGGTRNYNEQFF. In nucleotides, the CDR3 is TGTGCCAGCAGCTTAGGAGGGACTAGAAACTACAATGAGCAGTTCTTC.

The J gene is TRBJ2-1, the V gene TRBV6-4; D gene ambiguous. CDR1 is MRHNA and CDR2 is SNTAGT in the germline V gene. Between the trimmed V and J ends, which lost 7 bases and 0 bases, there was a span of 13 bases. The CDR3 loop spans 15 amino acids. The CDR3 sequence is CASNGTPSSYNEQFF. The CDR3 DNA reads TGTGCCAGCAACGGAACGCCGAGCTCCTACAATGAGCAGTTCTTC.

This clonotype has just a few counts. V gene TRBV4-2 combines with J gene TRBJ1-2; D gene unclear. Germline CDR1 and CDR2: LGHNA and YNFKEQ. This CDR3 spans 16 amino acids. V was shortened by 2 bases and J by 1 base, with 14 bases between the two germline ends. DNA of the CDR3: TGTGCCAGCAGCCAAAGTGAGACACAGCTTAACTATGGCTACACCTTC. It specifies CASSQSETQLNYGYTF.

This clonotype was counted a single time. The V and J genes are TRBV12-3 or TRBV12-4 and TRBJ1-6; 7 bases are a match to TRBD1. V was clipped by 3 bases and J by 9 bases; unmatched bases: 8. The CDR3 is made up of 15 amino acids. CDR3 nucleotides: TGTGCCAGCAGTTTGAGCACAGGGGCCGGTTCACCCCTCCACTTT. It specifies CASSLSTGAGSPLHF.

As to this clonotype: A read error may be the cause here, since a much bigger clone is one base away. V is TRBV27 and J is TRBJ2-3; no definite D call. The CDR3 is made up of 14 amino acids. Germline V gene lookup returns CDR1 MNHEY and CDR2 SMNVEV (reference sequence). The CDR3, as DNA: TGTACCAGCAGTTTATATCCGGCTCTCGATACGCAGTATTTT. It is translated as CTSSLYPALDTQYF.

CDR3 nucleotides: TGTGCCAGCAGCACGGGGAGGAAAGGACAGACCCAGCATTTT. It codes for CASSTGRKGQTQHF. The chain uses TRBV6-1 and TRBJ1-5; tentatively, D is TRBD1 (6 bases). Germline V lookup: CDR1 MNHNS, CDR2 SASEGT. The CDR3 has 14 residues. V dropped 6 bases and J dropped 11 bases, with 20 bases sitting between them.

This clonotype was seen at least ten times. The genes are TRBV6-1 and TRBJ2-7; D unclear. This CDR3 is 15 amino acids long. Trimming cost V 0 bases and J 0 bases, with 9 bases left between them. Per germline, CDR1 MNHNS and CDR2 SASEGT. The CDR3 protein is CASSEASVYSYEQYF. CDR3 bases: TGTGCCAGCAGTGAAGCCTCCGTTTACTCCTACGAGCAGTACTTC.